The subject of this entry is one T cell receptor (beta chain). Antigen: not known. RNA served as the template for amplifying TCR beta CDR3 regions. Investigators did first-round RT-PCR with HTBI primers, then second-round multiplex PCR. MiXCR was run by TCRdb on the multiplex PCR reads, yielding one entry per CDR3 protein. The sample carries approximately 45,000 distinct CDR3 sequences, roughly 52% recorded once. This specimen comes from a study of Graves' ophthalmopathy and Graves' hyperthyroidism. As for the study in general: No treatment had been given when peripheral blood was collected at initial diagnosis.

The CDR3 is made up of 17 amino acids. CDR1 and CDR2 (germline): LNHNV, YYDKDF (reference sequence). The junction had 14 bases not matched to a gene; V was cut back by 6 bases and J by 5 bases. Study results and caveats: In blood appeared most of the expanded thyroid clonotypes whose frequency exceeded 0.001.

The PBMCs were taken from approximately 9.7 ml of fresh peripheral blood. V is TRBV15 and J is TRBJ2-2; the match to TRBD2 covers 8 bases. The sequence was obtained from an adult man with Graves' ophthalmopathy. The sequenced sample consisted of peripheral blood. CDR3 in amino acids: CATRALAEVGQTGELFF. CDR3 coding DNA: TGTGCCACCAGAGCACTAGCGGAGGTGGGTCAGACCGGGGAGCTGTTTTTT.